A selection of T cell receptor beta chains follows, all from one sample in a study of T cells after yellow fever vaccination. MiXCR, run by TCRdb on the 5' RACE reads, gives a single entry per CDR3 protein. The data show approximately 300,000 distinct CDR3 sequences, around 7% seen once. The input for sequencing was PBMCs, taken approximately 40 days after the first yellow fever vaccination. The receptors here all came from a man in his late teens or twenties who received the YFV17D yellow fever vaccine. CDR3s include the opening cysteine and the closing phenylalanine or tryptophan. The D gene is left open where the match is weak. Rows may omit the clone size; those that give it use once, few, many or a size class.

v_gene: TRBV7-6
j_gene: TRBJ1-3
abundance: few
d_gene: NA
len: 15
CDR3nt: TGTGCCAGCAGCGCGGCCACTTACTCTGGAAACACCATATATTTT
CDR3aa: CASSAATYSGNTIYF

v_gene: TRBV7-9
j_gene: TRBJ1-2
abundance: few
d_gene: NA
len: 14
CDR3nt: TGTGCCAGCAGCTTAGTCACAGTTAGCTATGGCTACACCTTC
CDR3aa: CASSLVTVSYGYTF

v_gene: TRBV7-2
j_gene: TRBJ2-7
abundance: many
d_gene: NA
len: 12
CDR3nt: TGTGCCAGCAGCTTATGGGGTAGGGAGCAGTACTTC
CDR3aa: CASSLWGREQYF

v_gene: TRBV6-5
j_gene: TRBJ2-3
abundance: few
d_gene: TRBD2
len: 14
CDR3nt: TGTGCCAGCAGTTACCCCCCGGGAGGAGATACGCAGTATTTT
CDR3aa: CASSYPPGGDTQYF

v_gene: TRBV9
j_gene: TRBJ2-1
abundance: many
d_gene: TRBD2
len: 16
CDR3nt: TGTGCCAGCAGCGTAGTCGGCGGGGGGGTCTGGGATGAGCAGTTCTTC
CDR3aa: CASSVVGGGVWDEQFF

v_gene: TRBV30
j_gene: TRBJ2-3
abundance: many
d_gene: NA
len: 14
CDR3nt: TGTGCCTGGTGGGACTCCCGTTCGGGAGATACGCAGTATTTT
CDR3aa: CAWWDSRSGDTQYF

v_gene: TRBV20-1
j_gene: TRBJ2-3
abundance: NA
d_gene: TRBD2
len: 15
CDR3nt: TGCAGTGCTTACGAACTAGCGGGGGCCGCTTATACGCAGTATTTT
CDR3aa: CSAYELAGAAYTQYF

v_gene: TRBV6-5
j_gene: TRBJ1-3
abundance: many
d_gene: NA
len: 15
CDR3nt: TGTGCCAGCAGTTATTCACAGTTCTCTGGAAACACCATATATTTT
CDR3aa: CASSYSQFSGNTIYF

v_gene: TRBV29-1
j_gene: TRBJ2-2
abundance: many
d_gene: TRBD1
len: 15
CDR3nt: TGCAGCGTTAGGCTGGACAGGATAAACACCGGGGAGCTGTTTTTT
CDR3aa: CSVRLDRINTGELFF

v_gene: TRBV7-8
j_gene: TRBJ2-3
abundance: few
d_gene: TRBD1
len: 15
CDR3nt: TGTGCCAGCAGGGTGGGCAGGGGGCTTAGAGATACGCAGTATTTT
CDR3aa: CASRVGRGLRDTQYF

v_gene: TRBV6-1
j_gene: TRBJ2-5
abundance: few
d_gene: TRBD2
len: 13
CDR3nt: TGTGCCAGCAGCCGGGGGGTGTGGGAGACCCAGTACTTC
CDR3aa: CASSRGVWETQYF

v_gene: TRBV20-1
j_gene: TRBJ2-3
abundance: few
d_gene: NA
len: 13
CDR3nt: TGCAGTGCTCAGGGGGGGGCCGGAGATACGCAGTATTTT
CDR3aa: CSAQGGAGDTQYF

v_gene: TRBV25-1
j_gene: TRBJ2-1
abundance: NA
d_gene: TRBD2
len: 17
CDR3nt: TGTGCCAGCAGTGATGGACTAGCCCTGAGCTCCTACAATGAGCAGTTCTTC
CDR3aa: CASSDGLALSSYNEQFF

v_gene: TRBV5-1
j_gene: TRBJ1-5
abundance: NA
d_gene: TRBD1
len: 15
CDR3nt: TGCGCCAGCAGCTTGGGGACAGGGTACAATCAGCCCCAGCATTTT
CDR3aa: CASSLGTGYNQPQHF

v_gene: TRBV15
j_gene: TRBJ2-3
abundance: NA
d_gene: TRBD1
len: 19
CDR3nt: TGTGCCACCAGCAGCTATAGGGGGACAGGGTCAAGGGGCACAGATACGCAGTATTTT
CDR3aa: CATSSYRGTGSRGTDTQYF

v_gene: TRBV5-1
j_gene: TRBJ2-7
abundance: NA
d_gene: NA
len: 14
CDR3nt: TGCGCCAGCAGCGCGCTGAGGAGCTCCTACGAGCAGTACTTC
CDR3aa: CASSALRSSYEQYF

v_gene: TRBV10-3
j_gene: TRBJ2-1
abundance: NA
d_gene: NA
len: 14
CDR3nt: TGTGCCATCAGTGAGGTCGCGGGGTCGGGTGAGCAGTTCTTC
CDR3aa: CAISEVAGSGEQFF

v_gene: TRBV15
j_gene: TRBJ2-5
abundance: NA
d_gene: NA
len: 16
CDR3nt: TGTGCCACCAGCAGAGATTTCGCGGGGTACGGGGAGACCCAGTACTTC
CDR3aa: CATSRDFAGYGETQYF

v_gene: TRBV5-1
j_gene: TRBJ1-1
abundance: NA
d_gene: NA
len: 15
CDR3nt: TGCGCCAGCAGCCTCGCGCGTTCGGGCGGGCGTGAAGCTTTCTTT
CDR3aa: CASSLARSGGREAFF

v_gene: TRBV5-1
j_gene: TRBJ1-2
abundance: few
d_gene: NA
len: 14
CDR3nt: TGCGCCAGCAGCCCCGGACAGATCCTGGGTGGCTACACCTTC
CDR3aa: CASSPGQILGGYTF

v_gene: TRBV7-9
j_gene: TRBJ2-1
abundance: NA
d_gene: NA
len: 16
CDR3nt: TGTGCCAGCAGCTACGAGCAGAAGGGGGGATACAATGAGCAGTTCTTC
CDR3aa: CASSYEQKGGYNEQFF

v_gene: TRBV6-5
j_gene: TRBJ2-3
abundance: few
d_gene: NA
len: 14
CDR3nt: TGTGCCAGCAGTTCCCGGGGCCTACTCGATACGCAGTATTTT
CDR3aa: CASSSRGLLDTQYF

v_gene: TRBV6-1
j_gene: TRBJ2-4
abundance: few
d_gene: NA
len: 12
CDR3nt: TGTGCCAGCAGTGAAGATGGGAACATTCAGTACTTC
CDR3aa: CASSEDGNIQYF

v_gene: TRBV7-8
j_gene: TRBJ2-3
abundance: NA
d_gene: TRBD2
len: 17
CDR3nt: TGTGCCACCCTCTTCTGGGCTAGCGGGTACAGCACAGATACGCAGTATTTT
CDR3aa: CATLFWASGYSTDTQYF

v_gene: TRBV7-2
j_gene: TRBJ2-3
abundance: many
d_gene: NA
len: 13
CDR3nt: TGTGCCAGCAGCTTCGTCGGGGCTGATACGCAGTATTTT
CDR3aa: CASSFVGADTQYF

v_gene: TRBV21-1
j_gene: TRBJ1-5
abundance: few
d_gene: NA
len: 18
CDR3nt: TGTGCCAGCAGCAAATGGCCGGGCCGACAACTAAGGATCCAGCCCCAGCATTTT
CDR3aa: CASSKWPGRQLRIQPQHF

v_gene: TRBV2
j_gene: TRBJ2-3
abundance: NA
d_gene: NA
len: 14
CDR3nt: TGTGCCAGCAGTCGGGGGAGGAGCACAGATACGCAGTATTTT
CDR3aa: CASSRGRSTDTQYF

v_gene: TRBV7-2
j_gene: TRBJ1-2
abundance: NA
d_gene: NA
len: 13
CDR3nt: TGTGCCAGCAGCGCGGACGGATTCTATGGCTACACCTTC
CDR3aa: CASSADGFYGYTF

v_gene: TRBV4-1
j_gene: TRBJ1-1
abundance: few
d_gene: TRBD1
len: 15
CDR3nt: TGCGCCAGCAACCCGGACAGGGGCCTGAACACTGAAGCTTTCTTT
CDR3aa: CASNPDRGLNTEAFF

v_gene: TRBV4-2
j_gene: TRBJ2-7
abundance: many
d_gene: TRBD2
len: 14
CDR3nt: TGTGCCAGCAGCCCCCTAGCGGGGGAGTACGAGCAGTACTTC
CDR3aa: CASSPLAGEYEQYF

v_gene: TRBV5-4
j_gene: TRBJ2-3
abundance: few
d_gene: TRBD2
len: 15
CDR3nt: TGTGCCAGCAGCTTGGCCGAGCGGGGGCGGGATACGCAGTATTTT
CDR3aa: CASSLAERGRDTQYF

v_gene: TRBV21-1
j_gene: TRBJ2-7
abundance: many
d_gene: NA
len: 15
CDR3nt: TGTGCCAGCAGCAACCTTTCTGACAGACTCTACGAGCAGTACTTC
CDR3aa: CASSNLSDRLYEQYF

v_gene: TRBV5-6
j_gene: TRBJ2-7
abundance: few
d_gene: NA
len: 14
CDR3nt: TGTGCCAGCAGCTCCACCGGGTCCCTCTACGAGCAGTACTTC
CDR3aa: CASSSTGSLYEQYF

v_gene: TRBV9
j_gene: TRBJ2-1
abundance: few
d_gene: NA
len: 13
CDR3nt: TGTGCCAGCAGCGTAGGGCCCGCCATTGAGCAGTTCTTC
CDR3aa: CASSVGPAIEQFF

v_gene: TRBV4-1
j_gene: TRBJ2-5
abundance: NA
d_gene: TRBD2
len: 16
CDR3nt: TGCGCCAGCAGCCAGGTTGGACCGGGACTAGGGGAGACCCAGTACTTC
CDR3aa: CASSQVGPGLGETQYF

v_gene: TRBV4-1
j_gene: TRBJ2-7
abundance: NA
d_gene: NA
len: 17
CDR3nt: TGCGCCAGCAGCCTACTGGCGACCGCAGGGTACTCCTACGAGCAGTACTTC
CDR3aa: CASSLLATAGYSYEQYF

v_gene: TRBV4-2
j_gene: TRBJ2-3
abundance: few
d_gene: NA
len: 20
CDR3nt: TGTGCCAGCAGCCAAGATAAGCATCGACTAGTGGCTTCAAAGTCCTCTACGCAGTATTTT
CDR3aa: CASSQDKHRLVASKSSTQYF

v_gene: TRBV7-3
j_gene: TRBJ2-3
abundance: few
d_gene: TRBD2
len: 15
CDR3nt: TGTGCCAGCAGTCCGGAACTAGCGGGGACAGATACGCAGTATTTT
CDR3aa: CASSPELAGTDTQYF

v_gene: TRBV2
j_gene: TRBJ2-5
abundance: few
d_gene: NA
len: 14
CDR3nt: TGTGCCAGCAGGAGGAGTAAACTCGGGGAGACCCAGTACTTC
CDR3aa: CASRRSKLGETQYF

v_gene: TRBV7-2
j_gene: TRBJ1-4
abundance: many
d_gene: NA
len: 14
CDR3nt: TGTGCCAGCAGCTCTCCCCCAACTAATGAAAAACTGTTTTTT
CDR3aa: CASSSPPTNEKLFF

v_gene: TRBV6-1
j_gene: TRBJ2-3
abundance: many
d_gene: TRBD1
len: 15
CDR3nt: TGTGCCAGCAGTCCCCCGGGACAGGGACGTCATACGCAGTATTTT
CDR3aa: CASSPPGQGRHTQYF

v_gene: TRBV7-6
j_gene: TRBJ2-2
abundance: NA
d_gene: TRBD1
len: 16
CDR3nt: TGTGCCAGCAGCCTCGGGACAGGGGGGCTGTCCGGGGAGCTGTTTTTT
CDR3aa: CASSLGTGGLSGELFF

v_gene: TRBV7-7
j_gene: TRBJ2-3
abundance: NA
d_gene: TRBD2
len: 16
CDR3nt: TGTGCCAGCAGCCTTGGGACTAGCGGGGCCGGAGATACGCAGTATTTT
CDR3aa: CASSLGTSGAGDTQYF

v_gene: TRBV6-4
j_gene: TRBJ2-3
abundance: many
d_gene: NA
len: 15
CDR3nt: TGTGCCAGCAGTGAGTCACAGGGTGGTCTTGATACGCAGTATTTT
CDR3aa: CASSESQGGLDTQYF

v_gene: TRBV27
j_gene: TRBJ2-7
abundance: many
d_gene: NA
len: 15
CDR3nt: TGTGCCAGCAGTTCCCAGGACGGGGCGGGCTACGAGCAGTACTTC
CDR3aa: CASSSQDGAGYEQYF

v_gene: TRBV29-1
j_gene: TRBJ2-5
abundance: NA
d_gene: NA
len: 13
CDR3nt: TGCAGCGTTTTTGGAGGGGGCCGGGAGACCCAGTACTTC
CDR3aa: CSVFGGGRETQYF

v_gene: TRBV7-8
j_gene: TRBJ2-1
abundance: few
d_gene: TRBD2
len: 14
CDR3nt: TGTGCCAGCAGCCCACCGGGACTAGCATTCGAGCAGTTCTTC
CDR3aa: CASSPPGLAFEQFF

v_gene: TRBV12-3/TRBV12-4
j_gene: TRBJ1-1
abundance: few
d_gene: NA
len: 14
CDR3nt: TGTGCCAGCAGCGGTGGACGGATGAACACTGAAGCTTTCTTT
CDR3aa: CASSGGRMNTEAFF

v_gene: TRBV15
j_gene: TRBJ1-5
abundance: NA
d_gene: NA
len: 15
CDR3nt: TGTGCCACCAGCAGAGATAGAGGCCGGGGTCGGCCCCAGCATTTT
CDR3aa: CATSRDRGRGRPQHF

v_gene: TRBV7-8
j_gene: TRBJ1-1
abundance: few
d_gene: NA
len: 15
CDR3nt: TGTGCCAGCAGCCCCCTTACCCGGGGGAACACTGAAGCTTTCTTT
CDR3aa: CASSPLTRGNTEAFF

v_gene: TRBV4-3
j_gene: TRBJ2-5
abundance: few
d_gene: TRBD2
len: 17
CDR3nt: TGCGCCAGCAGCCAGGTCTCAGCGGGGGTGGTTGGAGAGACCCAGTACTTC
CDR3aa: CASSQVSAGVVGETQYF

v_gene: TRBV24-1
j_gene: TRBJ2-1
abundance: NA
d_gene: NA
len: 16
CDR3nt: TGTGCCACCAGTGATAGGGGGGGCAGCTCCTACAATGAGCAGTTCTTC
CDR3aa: CATSDRGGSSYNEQFF

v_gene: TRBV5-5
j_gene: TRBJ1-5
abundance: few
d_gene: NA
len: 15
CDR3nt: TGTGCCAGCAGCTTGGGTTGGAGGGGCCGGCAGCCCCAGCATTTT
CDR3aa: CASSLGWRGRQPQHF

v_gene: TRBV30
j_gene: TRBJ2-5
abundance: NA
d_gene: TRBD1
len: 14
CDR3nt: TGTGCCCGTCAAAGTAAACAGGGGTGGGAGACCCAGTACTTC
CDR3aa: CARQSKQGWETQYF

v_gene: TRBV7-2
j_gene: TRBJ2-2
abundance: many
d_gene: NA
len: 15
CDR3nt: TGTGCCAGCAGCTTAATCGGTCAAACTTCCGGGGAGCTGTTTTTT
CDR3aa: CASSLIGQTSGELFF

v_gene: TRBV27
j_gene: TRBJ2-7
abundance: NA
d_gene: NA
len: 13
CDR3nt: TGTGCCAGCAGGACCAGTTGGTCCTACGAGCAGTACTTC
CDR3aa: CASRTSWSYEQYF

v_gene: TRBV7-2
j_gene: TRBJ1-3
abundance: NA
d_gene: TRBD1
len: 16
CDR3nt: TGTGCCAGCAGCCCAAGGACAGGTTTGCCTGGAAACACCATATATTTT
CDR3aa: CASSPRTGLPGNTIYF